The rows below give T cell receptor beta chains drawn from one sample of a study of blood T cell repertoires in COVID-19. Method: immunoSEQ multiplex PCR; TCRdb's copy keeps in-frame clones and lacks some. Of some 350,000 clones in the sample, more than 85% are singletons; the top ten hold roughly 3%. The sample consisted of PBMCs or T cells enriched from blood (not recorded which). These receptors were taken from a woman in her 30s who had recovered from COVID-19. Both conserved end residues are part of each CDR3. The size entry is marked missing in some rows and otherwise reads once, few, many or a size class.

J: TRBJ1-5; size: once; V: TRBV27; CDR3: CASSSKGVDGNQPQHF
J: TRBJ1-2; size: few; V: TRBV5-1; CDR3: CASSPNPQGTGDYGYTF
J: TRBJ2-5; size: few; V: TRBV7-8; CDR3: CASRTKQYQETQYF
J: TRBJ2-2; size: .; V: TRBV28; CDR3: CASIPGLAGDGELFF
J: TRBJ1-5; size: .; V: TRBV7-3; CDR3: CASSLDSSNQPQHF
J: TRBJ1-2; size: .; V: TRBV12-3/TRBV12-4; CDR3: CASSLGQGYGYTF
J: TRBJ1-5; size: .; V: TRBV18; CDR3: CASSPIGGRESNQPQHF
J: TRBJ1-2; size: .; V: TRBV28; CDR3: CASSSGDRENGYTF
J: TRBJ1-2; size: .; V: TRBV7-9; CDR3: CASSYWRRDRNYGYTF
J: TRBJ1-6; size: .; V: TRBV27; CDR3: CASSYQWTGNSPLHF
J: TRBJ1-4; size: .; V: TRBV7-9; CDR3: CASSLSRGPEKLFF
J: TRBJ2-3; size: .; V: TRBV5-1; CDR3: CASSPIGGTDTQYF
J: TRBJ1-1; size: .; V: TRBV19; CDR3: CASCGRDMNTEAFF
J: TRBJ1-1; size: .; V: TRBV7-9; CDR3: CASSPLLGNTEAFF
J: TRBJ1-5; size: few; V: TRBV15; CDR3: CATSRDSGQSNQPQHF
J: TRBJ1-2; size: .; V: TRBV28; CDR3: CASSPPRQTYGYTF
J: TRBJ2-1; size: .; V: TRBV7-2; CDR3: CASRPDRGTYNEQFF
J: TRBJ2-1; size: .; V: TRBV19; CDR3: CASSTRLASSYNEQFF
J: TRBJ1-1; size: few; V: TRBV9; CDR3: CASSVGESPMNTEAFF
J: TRBJ2-5; size: once; V: TRBV19; CDR3: CATSSWDRERETQYF
J: TRBJ2-1; size: .; V: TRBV20-1; CDR3: CSASLGLSYNEQFF
J: TRBJ1-2; size: .; V: TRBV19; CDR3: CASSISRDYGYTF
J: TRBJ2-3; size: .; V: TRBV6-5; CDR3: CAIMARSTDTQYF
J: TRBJ1-5; size: .; V: TRBV5-4; CDR3: CASSLDSGEGQPQHF
J: TRBJ2-7; size: .; V: TRBV4-2; CDR3: CASSPAGYTYEQYF
J: TRBJ2-6; size: .; V: TRBV11-2; CDR3: CASSLEIVPPPGANVLTF
J: TRBJ1-3; size: .; V: TRBV28; CDR3: CASSFSNRGSSGNTIYF
J: TRBJ2-7; size: .; V: TRBV10-3; CDR3: CAISLGTGSYEQYF
J: TRBJ1-1; size: .; V: TRBV5-1; CDR3: CASSLLPGEAFF
J: TRBJ2-2; size: .; V: TRBV15; CDR3: CATSSPKQGTTGELFF
J: TRBJ1-1; size: .; V: TRBV27; CDR3: CASSLQGAHTEAFF
J: TRBJ2-7; size: .; V: TRBV9; CDR3: CASSPGLAGGQRQYF
J: TRBJ1-1; size: .; V: TRBV5-5; CDR3: CASSSIGVQTEAFF
J: TRBJ1-5; size: .; V: TRBV7-4; CDR3: CASSLVVGGRKPQHF
J: TRBJ1-5; size: .; V: TRBV4-2; CDR3: CASSQDSVSNQPQHF
J: TRBJ2-3; size: .; V: TRBV3-1/TRBV3-2; CDR3: CASSQTSSTDTQYF
J: TRBJ2-1; size: .; V: TRBV5-1; CDR3: CASSLERGQIYNEQFF
J: TRBJ1-4; size: once; V: TRBV19; CDR3: CASSISIIQGMNYEKLFF
J: TRBJ1-1; size: .; V: TRBV6-5; CDR3: CACGLNTEAFF